The 30 T cell receptor beta chains given below trace back to one sample, sequenced in a study of Ad26.COV2.S vaccination and SARS-CoV-2 variants. Treatment described: 19 received Ad26.COV2.S at low or high dose, single or two shots; 5 received placebo; per-sample allocation not given. Samples analyzed were those drawn on day 63 after the first vaccine or placebo injection. Method: immunoSEQ multiplex PCR; TCRdb's copy keeps in-frame clones and lacks some. This table has around 350,000 clones, more than 75% appearing once. The material sequenced was peripheral blood, taken in a trial of Ad26.COV2.S vaccine versus placebo. These receptors were collected from a person aged 18-65 years who received the Ad26.COV2.S COVID-19 vaccine or a placebo.

In this sample, this clone turned up once. The rearrangement links TRBV6-5 to TRBJ2-7; D may be TRBD1 (5 bases). The V end was cut by 3 bases, the J end by 5 bases, with 11 bases between. The CDR3 length is 13 residues. Per the germline V gene, CDR1 is MNHEY and CDR2 is SVGAGI. The DNA of the CDR3 is TGTGCCAGCAGTTATACCAGGGCCCACGAGCAGTACTTC. Translated, it gives CASSYTRAHEQYF.

The V and J genes are TRBV6-2 or TRBV6-3 and TRBJ2-1; a possible D gene is TRBD1 (7 bases). CDR1 and CDR2 from the germline V gene are MNHEY and SVGEGT. The CDR3 covers 16 residues. V lost 6 bases and J 4 bases, leaving 19 bases between the germline ends. CDR3 sequence: CASSWGSQGGYNEQFF. The CDR3 DNA sequence: TGTGCCAGCAGCTGGGGGAGTCAGGGGGGATACAATGAGCAGTTCTTC.

The chain joins TRBV3-1 (or the pseudogene TRBV3-2) to TRBJ1-4, with a possible D match to TRBD1 (5 bases). The CDR3 has 14 amino acids. V was pared by 6 bases and J by 10 bases, with 18 bases between. The V gene's germline CDR1 is LGHDT and CDR2 YNNKEL (reference sequence). Here the CDR3 reads CASSPTGLRGKLFF. The CDR3 DNA follows: TGTGCCAGCAGTCCGACCGGCCTTAGGGGAAAACTGTTTTTT.

The chain has TRBV4-1 and TRBJ1-2, with no clear D. Trimming removed 4 bases at V and 4 bases at J, with 16 bases between. Germline V gene lookup returns CDR1 MGHRA and CDR2 YSYEKL. CDR3 length: 15 residues. The CDR3 DNA follows: TGCGCCAGCAGCCCGGAGAGGTGGCTTGTCTATGGCTACACCTTC. It is translated as CASSPERWLVYGYTF.

The V gene is TRBV5-4, the J gene TRBJ2-3; D is uncertain. CDR1 SGHNT and CDR2 YYREEE come from the germline V gene (reference sequence). The ends were cut back, 3 bases at V and 0 bases at J, with 11 bases in the middle. The length of the CDR3 is 15 residues. DNA for the CDR3: TGTGCCAGCAGCTGGGATCTTCTCAGCACAGATACGCAGTATTTT. It yields the protein CASSWDLLSTDTQYF.

This chain joins TRBV7-9 and TRBJ1-1; D uncertain. The CDR3 has 15 amino acids. Germline-derived CDR1 and CDR2 are SEHNR and FQNEAQ (reference sequence). Trimming took off 2 bases at V and 6 bases at J, with 16 bases between the two ends. The CDR3 sequence: CASSLQSGSIAEAFF. The CDR3 DNA is TGTGCCAGCAGCTTACAGTCAGGTAGTATCGCTGAAGCTTTCTTT.

The V call is TRBV15, the J call TRBJ1-1, with D maybe TRBD1 (5 bases). The CDR3 is 13 residues long. V lost 5 bases, J lost 6 bases, and 13 bases lay in between. Germline V gene sequence: CDR1 LNHNV, CDR2 YYDKDF (reference sequence). The CDR3 sequence: CATSRQGPSEAFF. The DNA for the CDR3 is TGTGCCACCAGCCGTCAGGGACCGTCTGAAGCTTTCTTT.

The rearrangement joins TRBV13 to TRBJ2-7; 7 bases align to TRBD2. Trimming removed 0 bases from V and 5 bases from J; junction bases left unmatched: 4. The CDR3 runs to 14 residues. Germline V lookup: CDR1 PRHDT, CDR2 FYEKMQ (reference sequence). CDR3 nucleotide sequence: TGTGCCAGCAGCTTAGGGGGAGGGTTCCACGAGCAGTACTTC. It specifies CASSLGGGFHEQYF.

This chain joins TRBV5-4 and TRBJ2-7, with TRBD2 matching over 12 bases. Trimming cost V 4 bases and J 0 bases; bases outside gene matches: 5. The CDR3 sequence is 16 residues long. CDR1 is SGHNT, CDR2 YYREEE, per germline (reference sequence). CDR3 amino acids: CASSGLAGGSSYEQYF. The CDR3 region has the DNA TGTGCCAGCAGCGGGCTAGCGGGAGGGAGCTCCTACGAGCAGTACTTC.

The V call is TRBV6-2 or TRBV6-3, the J call TRBJ2-3, with D perhaps TRBD2 (5 bases). The CDR3 is 15 amino acids. Germline CDR1 is MNHEY and CDR2 is SVGEGT. Trimming left V 0 bases short and J 5 bases short, with 12 bases between. The CDR3 DNA reads TGTGCCAGCAGTTACTCGCTGGGTCGGGGAGATACGCAGTATTTT. Translated: CASSYSLGRGDTQYF.

This clone was counted a single time. The chain is built from TRBV27 and TRBJ1-4; D is undetermined. The CDR3 contains 14 residues. V dropped 3 bases and J dropped 8 bases, with 13 bases sitting between them. CDR1 and CDR2 from the germline V gene are MNHEY and SMNVEV (reference sequence). The CDR3 DNA reads TGTGCCAGCAGTTTCCTGGTGAATAAGGAAAAACTGTTTTTT. Protein product: CASSFLVNKEKLFF.

The CDR3 DNA reads TGCAGTGCTAGTTGGGACTTTGGACGTGGAAACACCATATATTTT. It encodes CSASWDFGRGNTIYF. This rearrangement joins TRBV20-1 to TRBJ1-3, with D possibly being TRBD1 (5 bases). Trimming cost V 3 bases and J 3 bases, with 15 bases left between them. Germline V lookup: CDR1 DFQATT, CDR2 SNEGSKA (reference sequence). The CDR3 is 15 residues long.

The chain joins TRBV7-2 to TRBJ2-7, with D possibly TRBD2 on 5 matching bases. In germline, CDR1 is SGHTA, CDR2 FQGNSA. V shed 1 base and J shed 7 bases, with 14 bases lying between them. The CDR3 has 14 amino acids. The CDR3 bases are TGTGCCAGCAGCTTAGAGGGTTATTGGAGGGAGCAGTACTTC. It translates to CASSLEGYWREQYF. The variable domain in full, completed from reference TRBV7-2 and TRBJ2-7, reads GAGVSQSPSNKVTEKGKDVELRCDPISGHTALYWYRQSLGQGLEFLIYFQGNSAPDKSGLPSDRFSAERTGGSVSTLTIQRTQQEDSAVYLCASSLEGYWREQYFGPGTRLTVT.

The CDR3 spells CASSFGPQNTQYF. The CDR3 bases are TGTGCCAGCAGCTTCGGACCGCAGAATACGCAGTATTTT. The rearrangement joins TRBV11-2 to TRBJ2-3; no clear D. Trimming cost V 3 bases and J 7 bases, with 11 bases left between them. Germline CDR1 is SGHAT and CDR2 is FQNNGV. This CDR3 comprises 13 residues.

V and J are TRBV4-3 and TRBJ2-5, with 8 positions matching TRBD1. Unmatched junction bases numbered 2, after V lost 1 base and J lost 4 bases. The CDR3 runs to 14 residues. The germline V gene has CDR1 LGHNA and CDR2 YSLEER. The CDR3 region has the DNA TGCGCCAGCAGCCAAGGAACAGGGGGAGAGACCCAGTACTTC. Translated: CASSQGTGGETQYF.

V usage is TRBV7-2 and J usage is TRBJ1-1; D perhaps matches TRBD1 (5 bases). Germline values: CDR1 SGHTA, CDR2 FQGNSA. Trimming removed 0 bases from V and 6 bases from J, with 8 bases in between. The CDR3 sequence is 13 residues long. The DNA of the CDR3 is TGTGCCAGCAGCTTAGCGTGGGGGGCTGAAGCTTTCTTT. Its protein product is CASSLAWGAEAFF.

The chain combines TRBV27 with TRBJ2-7; weak D call: TRBD2 (8 bases). The CDR3 length is 17 residues. V was shortened by 6 bases and J by 6 bases, with 27 bases between the two germline ends. Germline V gene lookup returns CDR1 MNHEY and CDR2 SMNVEV (reference sequence). The CDR3 DNA is TGTGCCAGCAGCCACCGGGGGGGGGCAGGGGGTTCCACCGAGCAGTACTTC. It translates to CASSHRGGAGGSTEQYF.

The chain couples TRBV7-2 to TRBJ1-6; the match to TRBD1 covers 9 bases. The CDR3 is 15 amino acids. The junction had 5 bases not matched to a gene; V was cut back by 5 bases and J by 6 bases. CDR1 and CDR2 (germline): SGHTA, FQGNSA. CDR3 coding DNA: TGTGCCAGCAGCCTGGGGACAGGGATTAATTCACCCCTCCACTTT. Translated: CASSLGTGINSPLHF.

The V and J genes are TRBV28 and TRBJ1-1; D unclear. Trimming stripped 1 base from V and 0 bases from J, with 6 bases between. Germline V gene data show CDR1 as MDHEN and CDR2 as SYDVKM. The CDR3 consists of 14 residues. CDR3 loop: CASSLLQVNTEAFF. For the CDR3, the DNA is TGTGCCAGCAGTTTATTGCAGGTGAACACTGAAGCTTTCTTT. The entire variable domain, with the rest obtained from reference TRBV28 and TRBJ1-1, is as follows: DVKVTQSSRYLVKRTGEKVFLECVQDMDHENMFWYRQDPGLGLRLIYFSYDVKMKEKGDIPEGYSVSREKKERFSLILESASTNQTSMYLCASSLLQVNTEAFFGQGTRLTVV.

The rearrangement links TRBV7-6 to TRBJ2-7, with TRBD2 matching 12 bases. In germline, CDR1 is SGHVS, CDR2 FNYEAQ. V shed 4 bases and J 3 bases; nucleotides not matched to a gene: 16. The length of the CDR3 is 19 residues. CDR3 sequence (DNA): TGTGCCAGCAGCTCTCGGACTAGCGGGATAGGGGTATTTGGCTACGAGCAGTACTTC. It specifies CASSSRTSGIGVFGYEQYF.

The chain employs TRBV2 and TRBJ2-5; 8 nucleotides match TRBD2. The CDR3 contains 14 residues. Germline assignment: CDR1 SNHLY and CDR2 FYNNEI. Trimming removed 0 bases from V and 7 bases from J; junction bases left unmatched: 4. The CDR3, as DNA: TGTGCCAGCAGTGAAGCCGGGGGGGCTGGGACCCAGTACTTC. Its translation is CASSEAGGAGTQYF.

This rearrangement joins TRBV9 to TRBJ2-1; 13 bases are a match to TRBD2. The trim removed 3 bases at V and 0 bases at J, leaving 12 bases unmatched. Germline V CDR1 and CDR2: SGDLS, YYNGEE. The CDR3 has 20 amino acids. The CDR3, as DNA: TGTGCCAGCAGCGCCCCCTGGGGGACTAGCGGGATTAGCTCCTACAATGAGCAGTTCTTC. Its protein is CASSAPWGTSGISSYNEQFF. Looking up the rest from reference TRBV9 and TRBJ2-1 gives the full variable domain: DSGVTQTPKHLITATGQRVTLRCSPRSGDLSVYWYQQSLDQGLQFLIQYYNGEERAKGNILERFSAQQFPDLHSELNLSSLELGDSALYFCASSAPWGTSGISSYNEQFFGPGTRLTVL.

The chain has TRBV7-9 and TRBJ2-3, with D perhaps given as TRBD1 or TRBD2 (5 bases each). The germline V gene encodes CDR1 SEHNR and CDR2 FQNEAQ (reference sequence). This CDR3 is built from 18 residues. The ends were cut back, 1 base at V and 3 bases at J, with 20 bases in the middle. The CDR3 nucleotides are TGTGCCAGCAGCTTAGGTTTGAGGGACCTCCCGGGGACAGATACGCAGTATTTT. Protein: CASSLGLRDLPGTDTQYF.

The genes are TRBV18 and TRBJ2-3; weak D call: TRBD1 (6 bases). V gave up 1 base and J gave up 3 bases, with 11 bases separating them. Germline lookup yields CDR1 KGHSH and CDR2 LQKENI. The CDR3 totals 15 residues. DNA for the CDR3: TGTGCCAGCTCACCACTTCTTACAGGGACAGATACGCAGTATTTT. It is translated as CASSPLLTGTDTQYF.

Remarks on this clone: The same CDR3 is also encoded by other DNA sequences in this sample. The chain recombines TRBV29-1 with TRBJ2-3, with D uncertain. The V end was cut by 4 bases, the J end by 0 bases, with 2 bases between. CDR3 size: 11 residues. Germline V gene data show CDR1 as SQVTM and CDR2 as ANQGSEA. The DNA of the CDR3 is TGCAGCGTTGGTAGCACAGATACGCAGTATTTT. Translated, it gives CSVGSTDTQYF.

CDR3 sequence reads: CAWSVGGASGYTF. The CDR3 coding sequence is TGTGCCTGGAGTGTAGGGGGGGCCTCCGGCTACACCTTC. This rearrangement joins TRBV30 to TRBJ1-2; D might be TRBD1 (6 bases). Per germline, CDR1 GTSNPN and CDR2 SVGIG (reference sequence). The CDR3 extends over 13 amino acids. The V end lost 0 bases, the J end lost 8 bases, and 13 bases lay between the germline ends.

The rearrangement uses TRBV19 and TRBJ1-5; D not resolved. Trimming shortened V by 2 bases and J by 4 bases, and 6 bases separated the two germline ends. The germline gives CDR1 LNHDA, CDR2 SQIVND (reference sequence). This CDR3 has 13 residues. CDR3 in DNA: TGTGCCAGTAGTATAATTGGGAATCAGCCCCAGCATTTT. This sequence encodes CASSIIGNQPQHF.

This clone has just a few counts. V is TRBV7-8 and J is TRBJ2-2; TRBD1 matches 8 bases. There are 21 residues in the CDR3. Germline-derived CDR1 and CDR2 are SGHVS and FQNEAQ. V was clipped by 2 bases and J by 0 bases; unmatched bases: 17. The CDR3 here is CASSLLLPGQVRRANTGELFF. The CDR3 DNA reads as TGTGCCAGCAGCTTACTTCTGCCGGGACAGGTGAGACGCGCGAACACCGGGGAGCTGTTTTTT.

V gene TRBV6-2 or TRBV6-3 combines with J gene TRBJ2-1, with 7 bases fitting TRBD1. Germline trimming cut 5 bases from V and 4 bases from J; bases unmatched to any gene: 8. Germline V gives CDR1 MNHEY, CDR2 SVGEGT. This CDR3 comprises 15 residues. Here the CDR3 DNA reads TGTGCCAGCAGTCCCAGGGGGAGAAAATACAATGAGCAGTTCTTC. Translated: CASSPRGRKYNEQFF.

There are a few counts of this clone. This sequence joins TRBV28 and TRBJ1-5; D is unclear. There are 16 residues in the CDR3. Germline assignment: CDR1 MDHEN and CDR2 SYDVKM. V gave up 1 base and J gave up 4 bases, with 14 bases separating them. In nucleotides, the CDR3 is TGTGCCAGCAGTTTATCCTACGTCGCGGGAAATCAGCCCCAGCATTTT. Its protein product is CASSLSYVAGNQPQHF. Variable domain in full (rest from reference TRBV28 and TRBJ1-5): DVKVTQSSRYLVKRTGEKVFLECVQDMDHENMFWYRQDPGLGLRLIYFSYDVKMKEKGDIPEGYSVSREKKERFSLILESASTNQTSMYLCASSLSYVAGNQPQHFGDGTRLSIL.